A selection of T cell receptor beta chains follows, all from one sample in a study of CD8 T cells in Susac syndrome. From the immunoSEQ multiplex PCR reads, TCRdb called clonotypes with MiXCR, one entry per CDR3 protein. The sample consists of around 150,000 distinct CDR3 sequences, roughly 95% of them appearing once. Sequenced sample: CD4+ T cells from PBMCs. Receptors were obtained from a human donor with multiple sclerosis. Both conserved end residues are part of each CDR3. Fields, in order: D gene, clone size, V gene, J gene, CDR3 DNA, CDR3 protein. The D gene is left open where the match is weak. Clone size is given for some rows only: seen once, a few or many times, or a class if the clone is expanded.

-	-	TRBV19	TRBJ2-2	TGTGCCAGTAGTCCGGTCAGAAACACCGGGGAGCTGTTTTTT	CASSPVRNTGELFF
-	-	TRBV12-3/TRBV12-4	TRBJ1-6	TGTGCCAGCAGTTTAGGGCAGTATAATTCACCCCTCCACTTT	CASSLGQYNSPLHF
TRBD2	-	TRBV7-2	TRBJ2-1	TGTGCCAGCAGCTTAGTCGGGCTAGCGGGACCCAGCTCCTACAATGAGCAGTTCTTC	CASSLVGLAGPSSYNEQFF
TRBD1	-	TRBV5-1	TRBJ1-1	TGCGCCAGCAGCACTGGACAGGGGAGAACTGAAGCTTTCTTT	CASSTGQGRTEAFF
TRBD2	-	TRBV12-3/TRBV12-4	TRBJ2-1	TGTGCCAGCAGTTTTCGAGCGGGAGACAATGAGCAGTTCTTC	CASSFRAGDNEQFF
TRBD2	-	TRBV5-4	TRBJ2-1	TGTGCCAGCAGCTTCTCACTAGCGGGAACCTACAATGAGCAGTTCTTC	CASSFSLAGTYNEQFF
-	-	TRBV2	TRBJ2-1	TGTGCCAGCAGCGCACTGTCGGCGAGCTCCTACAATGAGCAGTTCTTC	CASSALSASSYNEQFF
TRBD1	-	TRBV13	TRBJ2-7	TGTGCCAGCAGCGCGGGGACAGGCCTCTACGAGCAGTACTTC	CASSAGTGLYEQYF
-	-	TRBV29-1	TRBJ2-7	TGCAGCGTTGTCGGGGACATCGGGAACCACGAGCAGTACTTC	CSVVGDIGNHEQYF
-	-	TRBV2	TRBJ2-5	TGTGCCAGCAGTGAATATTGGGGCGCTAACTTC	CASSEYWGANF
TRBD1	-	TRBV29-1	TRBJ2-3	TGCAGCGCCCTGGACAGGGTGGAAACAGATACGCAGTATTTT	CSALDRVETDTQYF
-	-	TRBV5-1	TRBJ2-3	TGCGCCAGCAGGGATTTAGATACGCAGTATTTT	CASRDLDTQYF
-	-	TRBV6-2/TRBV6-3	TRBJ2-7	TGTGCCAGCAGTTGGTACGAGCAGTACTTC	CASSWYEQYF
-	-	TRBV28	TRBJ1-5	TGTGCCAGCCTAGGGGGGGTGAAACAGCCCCAGCATTTT	CASLGGVKQPQHF
-	-	TRBV28	TRBJ1-1	TGTGCCAGCAGTACGAGGGGGGCGACGAACACTGAAGCTTTCTTT	CASSTRGATNTEAFF
-	-	TRBV4-3	TRBJ1-2	TGCGCCAGCAGCCAATTTTTGGACAGCGAACGAAGTGGCTACACCTTC	CASSQFLDSERSGYTF
-	-	TRBV6-5	TRBJ2-3	TGTGCCAGCAGTAGATCAAGGACAGATACGCAGTATTTT	CASSRSRTDTQYF
TRBD1	-	TRBV28	TRBJ1-2	TGTGCCAGCAGCGGGGGACAGGGGACGGATGGCTACACCTTC	CASSGGQGTDGYTF
-	-	TRBV19	TRBJ2-3	TGTGCCAGTAGTCCCCAGGGGGGTCGCACAGATACGCAGTATTTT	CASSPQGGRTDTQYF
-	-	TRBV9	TRBJ2-3	TGTGCCAGCAGCGTTGGGGCCCCAGATACGCAGTATTTT	CASSVGAPDTQYF
TRBD2	-	TRBV20-1	TRBJ2-3	TGCAGTGCTCCTAGCGGGAGGGTAGATACGCAGTATTTT	CSAPSGRVDTQYF
TRBD2	-	TRBV12-3/TRBV12-4	TRBJ2-7	TGTGCCAGCAGTCTATCGACTAGCGGAGCCTACGAGCAGTACTTC	CASSLSTSGAYEQYF
-	once	TRBV29-1	TRBJ2-3	TGCAGCGTTGAAGTTGGGACTGCCACAGATACGCAGTATTTT	CSVEVGTATDTQYF
-	once	TRBV29-1	TRBJ2-3	TGCAGCGTTGCTTACGGCGCAGATACGCAGTATTTT	CSVAYGADTQYF
-	-	TRBV5-1	TRBJ1-2	TGCGCCAGCAGCTCCGGTCCTTCTAACTATGGCTACACCTTC	CASSSGPSNYGYTF
-	once	TRBV5-4	TRBJ2-3	TGTGCCAGCAGCTTGGGTGCTGGCCGGGCGGCAGATACGCAGTATTTT	CASSLGAGRAADTQYF
TRBD1	-	TRBV30	TRBJ2-2	TGTGCCTGGAGTCATCTAGGGACAGGGAGTGTTGGGGCCGGGGAGCTGTTTTTT	CAWSHLGTGSVGAGELFF
TRBD2	-	TRBV6-2/TRBV6-3	TRBJ2-7	TGTGCCAGCAGTCCCCGACTAGCGGGAGACGGTCCCCGCGAGCAGTACTTC	CASSPRLAGDGPREQYF
-	-	TRBV25-1	TRBJ1-6	TGTGCCAGCAGTGAATGGGAGGCCAACAATTCACCCCTCCACTTT	CASSEWEANNSPLHF
TRBD2	-	TRBV7-2	TRBJ2-1	TGTGCCAGCAGCTTAGACGCGGGAGGGAGATACAATGAGCAGTTCTTC	CASSLDAGGRYNEQFF
-	-	TRBV5-1	TRBJ1-3	TGCGCCAGCGCGAGGGACCTCTCTGGAAACACCATATATTTT	CASARDLSGNTIYF
-	-	TRBV7-6	TRBJ2-7	TGTGCCAGCAGCTTAGGTCCGACGACCTACGAGCAGTACTTC	CASSLGPTTYEQYF
-	-	TRBV7-8	TRBJ2-1	TGTGCCAGCGTCGCTAGCACATACAATGAGCAGTTCTTC	CASVASTYNEQFF
-	-	TRBV20-1	TRBJ1-1	TGCAGTGCTAGGAGATCGGGGGCAACTAACACTGAAGCTTTCTTT	CSARRSGATNTEAFF
-	-	TRBV27	TRBJ2-5	TGTGCCAGCAGCGGGGCCCACCGGGGGACCCAGTACTTC	CASSGAHRGTQYF
-	-	TRBV7-2	TRBJ2-4	TGTGCCAGCAGCCAGGTGGCCAAAAACATTCAGTACTTC	CASSQVAKNIQYF
-	-	TRBV6-6	TRBJ2-7	TGTGCCAGCACCTTAGGACTCTTCGAGCAGTACTTC	CASTLGLFEQYF
-	-	TRBV6-5	TRBJ1-3	TGTGCCAGCAGTTACGGGGCAGGGTTTGGAAACACCATATATTTT	CASSYGAGFGNTIYF
-	-	TRBV2	TRBJ2-1	TGTGCCAGCAGTTTAGCCCCGAGCTCCTACAATGAGCAGTTCTTC	CASSLAPSSYNEQFF
TRBD2	-	TRBV27	TRBJ2-1	TGTGCCAGCAAAAGACTAGCGTCGTACAATGAGCAGTTCTTC	CASKRLASYNEQFF
-	-	TRBV19	TRBJ1-5	TGTGCCAGTAGAGGGACCACCGGGCAGCCCCAGCATTTT	CASRGTTGQPQHF
-	-	TRBV28	TRBJ2-4	TGTGCCAGCACCACCCCCAGGGGCCTAGCCAAAAACATTCAGTACTTC	CASTTPRGLAKNIQYF
TRBD2	once	TRBV29-1	TRBJ2-5	TGCAGCGTTCTGGGGGGAGGGCCGTCGGAGACCCAGTACTTC	CSVLGGGPSETQYF
-	-	TRBV30	TRBJ1-1	TGTGCCTGGAGTCAGGGGAACACTGAAGCTTTCTTT	CAWSQGNTEAFF
-	-	TRBV29-1	TRBJ1-5	TGCAGCGTTGAAGTCGGGGGGGCCGGGAATCAGCCCCAGCATTTT	CSVEVGGAGNQPQHF
-	-	TRBV5-4	TRBJ2-5	TGTGCCAGCGGACCCCAGGACGGAGCGTTGGCCCAGTACTTC	CASGPQDGALAQYF
TRBD1	-	TRBV12-3/TRBV12-4	TRBJ1-4	TGTGCCAGCAGACGGACTGACAGGGGAAAACTGTTTTTT	CASRRTDRGKLFF
-	once	TRBV30	TRBJ1-4	TGTGCCTGCCTGGGTAATGAAAAACTGTTTTTT	CACLGNEKLFF
TRBD1	-	TRBV29-1	TRBJ1-2	TGCAGCGTTGAAGGGGACAGGGGAGGAGGCTACACCTTC	CSVEGDRGGGYTF
-	-	TRBV28	TRBJ2-6	TGTGCCAGCAGTTTAGTACGCCCTGGGGCCAACGTCCTGACTTTC	CASSLVRPGANVLTF
TRBD1	-	TRBV4-1	TRBJ1-2	TGCGCCAGCAGCCAAGTAGGGACAGGGGTCTATGGCTACACCTTC	CASSQVGTGVYGYTF
-	-	TRBV15	TRBJ1-5	TGTGCCACCAGCAATTCCTTGATGGAGCCCCAGCATTTT	CATSNSLMEPQHF
-	-	TRBV24-1	TRBJ2-3	TGTGCCACCAGTGATCTAGATACGCAGTATTTT	CATSDLDTQYF
-	few	TRBV18	TRBJ1-1	TGTGCCAGCTCACCAGGAGGCGACACTGAAGCTTTCTTT	CASSPGGDTEAFF
-	-	TRBV7-2	TRBJ1-2	TGTGCCAGCAGCCCTGGGACTAGGGGCTACACCTTC	CASSPGTRGYTF